This T cell receptor (beta chain) was retrieved from a study of T cell repertoires in cytomegalovirus infection. Study context: Public signatures in TCR beta pointed to CMV infection and matching HLA type. Findings of the study overall: Individuals carrying CMV plus the relevant HLA were identified by cumulative frequency of public TCR beta families. Across the ex vivo response, the dominant clonotypes were HLA-C-restricted CMV-specific TCR beta clonotypes.

The germline gives CDR1 MNHEY, CDR2 SVGEGT. Trimming cost V 8 bases and J 7 bases; bases outside gene matches: 8. The length of the CDR3 is 13 residues. One entry per CDR3 protein, called by TCRdb with MiXCR from the reads. Of about 210,000 distinct CDR3 sequences in the sample, about 5.9% are singletons; the top ten hold roughly 6%. This clonotype has a count of ten or more. Its antigen is undetermined. Sequenced sample: PBMCs. The chain uses TRBV6-2 or TRBV6-3 and TRBJ2-1; TRBD1 matches at 7 bases. The receptor comes from a human donor in good health (CMV status not recorded). Some clones in this sample may be carry-over from other donors' samples. For the CDR3, the DNA is TGTGCCAGCCTTGGGACAGAGTGGAATGAGCAGTTCTTC. This encodes CASLGTEWNEQFF.